This T cell receptor (beta chain) was identified in a study of blood T cell repertoires in COVID-19. Looking at the study overall: Sources were T cells, B-cell-depleted T cells, or PBMCs; the material itself was cDNA or gDNA.

The ends were cut back, 6 bases at V and 7 bases at J, with 13 bases in the middle. CDR3 length equals 13 residues. CDR1 and CDR2 (germline): MDHEN, SYDVKM. Authors' analysis steps: Reference gene primer amplification yielded estimated nucleated cell counts. The table came from immunoSEQ multiplex PCR; TCRdb's copy has only in-frame clones and leaves some out. V and J calls and clone size are as listed in that table; D and trimming were resolved from the DNA. The profile shows about 81,000 clones, approximately 78% of them singletons. The rearrangement uses TRBV28 and TRBJ2-1, with D possibly TRBD2 on 6 matching bases. The source material was peripheral blood. The receptor was isolated from a man in his fifties or sixties with acute or convalescent COVID-19. The CDR3 reads CASRRDWLNEQFF. DNA for the CDR3: TGTGCCAGCAGACGGGACTGGTTGAATGAGCAGTTCTTC.